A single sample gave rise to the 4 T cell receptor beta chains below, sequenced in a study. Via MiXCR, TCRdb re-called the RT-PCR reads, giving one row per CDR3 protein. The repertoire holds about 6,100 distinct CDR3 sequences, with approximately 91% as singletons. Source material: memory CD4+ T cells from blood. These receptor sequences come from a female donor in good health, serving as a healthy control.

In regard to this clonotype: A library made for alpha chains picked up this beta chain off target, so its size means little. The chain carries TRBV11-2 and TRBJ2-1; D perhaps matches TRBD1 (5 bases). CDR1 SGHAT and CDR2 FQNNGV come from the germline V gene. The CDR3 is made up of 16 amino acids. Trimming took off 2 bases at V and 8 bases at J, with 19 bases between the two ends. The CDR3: CASSLTRIRVIYEQFF. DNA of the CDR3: TGTGCCAGCAGCTTAACAAGGATCAGGGTCATCTATGAGCAGTTCTTC.

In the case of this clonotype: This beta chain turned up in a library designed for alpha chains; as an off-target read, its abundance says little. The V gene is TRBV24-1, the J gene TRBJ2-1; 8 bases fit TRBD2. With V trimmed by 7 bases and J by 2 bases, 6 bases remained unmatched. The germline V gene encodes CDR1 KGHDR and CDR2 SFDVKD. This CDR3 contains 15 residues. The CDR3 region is CATRPSSGTYNEQFF. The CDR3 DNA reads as TGTGCCACCAGACCTAGTAGCGGGACCTACAATGAGCAGTTCTTC.

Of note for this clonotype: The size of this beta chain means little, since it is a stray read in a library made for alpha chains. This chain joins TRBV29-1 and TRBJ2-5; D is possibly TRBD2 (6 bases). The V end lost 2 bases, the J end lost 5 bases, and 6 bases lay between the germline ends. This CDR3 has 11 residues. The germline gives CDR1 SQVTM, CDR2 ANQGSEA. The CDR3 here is CSVERGETQYF. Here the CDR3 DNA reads TGCAGCGTTGAACGGGGGGAGACCCAGTACTTC.

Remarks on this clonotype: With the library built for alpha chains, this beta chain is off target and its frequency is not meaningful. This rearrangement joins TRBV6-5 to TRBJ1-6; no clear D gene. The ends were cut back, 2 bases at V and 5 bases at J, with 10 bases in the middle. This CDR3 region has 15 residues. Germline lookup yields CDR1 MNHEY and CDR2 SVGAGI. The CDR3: CASSYGRLHNSPLHF. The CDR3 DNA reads TGTGCCAGCAGTTACGGACGGCTGCATAATTCACCCCTCCACTTT.